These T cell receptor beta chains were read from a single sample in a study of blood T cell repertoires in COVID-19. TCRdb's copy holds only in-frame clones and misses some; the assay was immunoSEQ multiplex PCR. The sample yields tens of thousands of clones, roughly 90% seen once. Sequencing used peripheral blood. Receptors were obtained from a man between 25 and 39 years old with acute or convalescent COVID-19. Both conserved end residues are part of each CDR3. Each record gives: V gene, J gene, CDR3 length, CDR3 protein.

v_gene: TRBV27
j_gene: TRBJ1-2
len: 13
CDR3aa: CASSRTGSYGYTF

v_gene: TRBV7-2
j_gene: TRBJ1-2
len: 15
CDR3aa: CASSLVPGGFYGYTF

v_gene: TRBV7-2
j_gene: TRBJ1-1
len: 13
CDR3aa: CASSLAPLLEAFF

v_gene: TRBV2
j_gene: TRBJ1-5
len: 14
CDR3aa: CASSPEQANQPQHF

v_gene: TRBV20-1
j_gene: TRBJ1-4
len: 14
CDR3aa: CSASSAGGFEKLFF

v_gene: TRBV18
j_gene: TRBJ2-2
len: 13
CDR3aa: CASSPRDTGELFF

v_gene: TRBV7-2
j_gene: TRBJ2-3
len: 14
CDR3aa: CASSSVGGADTQYF

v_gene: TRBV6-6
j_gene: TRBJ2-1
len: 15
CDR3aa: CASSYGQGADNEQFF

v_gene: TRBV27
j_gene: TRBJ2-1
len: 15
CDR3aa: CATLKLSSSYNEQFF

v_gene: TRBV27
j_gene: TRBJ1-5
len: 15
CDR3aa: CASSLRGTGIQPQHF